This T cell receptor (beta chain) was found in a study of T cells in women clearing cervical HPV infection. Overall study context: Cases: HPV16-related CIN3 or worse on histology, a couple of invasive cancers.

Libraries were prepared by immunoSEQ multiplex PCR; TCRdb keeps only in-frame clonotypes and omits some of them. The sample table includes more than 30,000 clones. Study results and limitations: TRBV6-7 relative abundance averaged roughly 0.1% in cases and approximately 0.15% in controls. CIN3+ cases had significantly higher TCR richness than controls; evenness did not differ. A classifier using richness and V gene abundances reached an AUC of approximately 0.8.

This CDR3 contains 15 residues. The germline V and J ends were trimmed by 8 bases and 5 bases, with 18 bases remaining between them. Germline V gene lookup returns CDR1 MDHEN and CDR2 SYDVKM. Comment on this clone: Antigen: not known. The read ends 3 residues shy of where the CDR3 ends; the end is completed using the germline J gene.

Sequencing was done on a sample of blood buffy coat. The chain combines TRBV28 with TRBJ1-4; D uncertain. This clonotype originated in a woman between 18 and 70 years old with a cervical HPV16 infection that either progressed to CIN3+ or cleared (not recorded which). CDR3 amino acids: CASRIAGSWNEKLFF. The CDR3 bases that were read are TGTGCCAGCCGAATTGCGGGCAGCTGGAATGAAAAA. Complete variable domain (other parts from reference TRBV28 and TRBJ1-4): DVKVTQSSRYLVKRTGEKVFLECVQDMDHENMFWYRQDPGLGLRLIYFSYDVKMKEKGDIPEGYSVSREKKERFSLILESASTNQTSMYLCASRIAGSWNEKLFFGSGTQLSVL.